This T cell receptor (beta chain) was found in a study of identifying expanded T cells in peripheral blood. General study findings and limits: Across healthy donors, higher total template counts meant significantly greater roughly 2-week count variance. Approximately 1.1 clones differed between technical replicates, versus about 15 and 19 over time.

On this clone itself: Antigen specificity is unknown.

No infections or other immune events were documented during collection. Some clones are missing from TCRdb's copy, which holds only in-frame ones; the method was immunoSEQ multiplex PCR. The table includes about 98,000 clones, 88% detected once. This receptor was obtained from a person aged 18 to 70 in good health. Sequences were obtained from blood.

The CDR3 DNA reads TGCGCCAGCAGCCCACTAAAGGAGCGGGGGGGCCCCAATGAGCAGTTCTTC. As protein: CASSPLKERGGPNEQFF. J is TRBJ2-1 and V is TRBV4-1; 10 bases line up with TRBD2. Germline lookup yields CDR1 MGHRA and CDR2 YSYEKL. The CDR3 sequence is 17 residues long. V lost 4 bases, J lost 6 bases, and 12 bases stayed unmatched.